Sequencing of this T cell receptor (beta chain) was carried out in a study of graft-versus-host responses after intestinal transplantation. Findings of the study overall: Early post-transplant HvG declines were associated with peak circulating GvH clone levels.

This CDR3 comprises 14 residues. V was pared by 1 base and J by 4 bases, with 9 bases between. CDR1 is MGHRA and CDR2 is YSYEKL in the germline V gene. Turning to this clone: Its antigen is not identified.

Graft-derived tissue was subjected to processing to liberate intraepithelial and lamina propria lymphocytes. The data were produced by immunoSEQ multiplex PCR, yet TCRdb's version contains in-frame clones alone and is incomplete. The sample contains approximately 9,600 clones, around 79% of which appear only once. Sequencing was performed on ileum tissue, taken roughly 450 days after intestinal transplantation. The V and J genes are TRBV4-1 and TRBJ2-3; D gene ambiguous. The receptor's source is a human patient who received an intestinal transplant, so some T cells may come from the graft donor. CDR3 nucleotide sequence: TGCGCCAGCAGCCAAGTCATACGCGCAGATACGCAGTATTTT. Its protein is CASSQVIRADTQYF.